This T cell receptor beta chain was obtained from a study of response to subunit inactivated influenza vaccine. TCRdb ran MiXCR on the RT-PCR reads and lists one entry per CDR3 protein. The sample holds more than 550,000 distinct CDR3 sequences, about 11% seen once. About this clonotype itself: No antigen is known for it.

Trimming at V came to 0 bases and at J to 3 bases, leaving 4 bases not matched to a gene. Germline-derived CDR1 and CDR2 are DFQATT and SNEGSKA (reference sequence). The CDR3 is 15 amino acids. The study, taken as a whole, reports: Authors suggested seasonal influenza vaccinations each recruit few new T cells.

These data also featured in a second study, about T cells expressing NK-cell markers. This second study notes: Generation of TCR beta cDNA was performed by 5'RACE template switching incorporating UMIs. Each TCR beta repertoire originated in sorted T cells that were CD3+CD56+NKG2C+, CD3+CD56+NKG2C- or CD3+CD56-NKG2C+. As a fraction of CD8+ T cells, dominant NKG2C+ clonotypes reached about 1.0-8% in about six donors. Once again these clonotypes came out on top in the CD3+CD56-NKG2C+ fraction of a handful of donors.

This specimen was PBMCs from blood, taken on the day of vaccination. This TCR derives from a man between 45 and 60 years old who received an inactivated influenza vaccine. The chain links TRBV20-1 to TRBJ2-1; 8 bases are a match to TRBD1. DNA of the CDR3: TGCAGTGCTAGAGACCCCGGGACAGGCTACAATGAGCAGTTCTTC. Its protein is CSARDPGTGYNEQFF.